The clone carrying this T cell receptor beta chain showed up many times. Its target is unknown. Measured with immunoSEQ multiplex PCR; TCRdb has only the in-frame clones, and not every one. The sample presents around 40,000 clones, none singletons. The sample originates from a study of T cell clonality in common variable immunodeficiency. The study's findings and limits: Reportedly, TCR beta sequences from common variable immunodeficiency showed fewer deletions and N-nucleotide insertions.

The specimen sequenced was peripheral blood mononuclear cells. The TCR sequence derives from a person aged 18 to 75 in good health.

The sequenced CDR3 bases are TGTGCCAGCTCCCGAACGGGTCCTGAA. As protein: CASSRTGPE. The entire CDR3 reads CASSRTGPEAFF. The rearrangement joins TRBV18 to TRBJ1-1, with D unresolved. The read ends 3 residues early relative to the CDR3; the germline J gene fills the gap. Trimming left V 6 bases short and J 6 bases short, with 11 bases between. The CDR3 runs 12 residues. Germline-derived CDR1 and CDR2 are KGHSH and LQKENI. Full variable domain (outside the CDR3, taken from reference TRBV18 and TRBJ1-1): NAGVMQNPRHLVRRRGQEARLRCSPMKGHSHVYWYRQLPEEGLKFMVYLQKENIIDESGMPKERFSAEFPKEGPSILRIQQVVRGDSAAYFCASSRTGPEAFFGQGTRLTVV.